This passage covers 11 T cell receptor beta chains from one sample sequenced in a study of T cell repertoires in cytomegalovirus infection. Their antigens are not known. TCRdb reprocessed the reads with MiXCR, giving one entry per CDR3 protein. The table has about 340,000 distinct CDR3 sequences, about 27% seen once; the top ten hold approximately 20%. Sequenced here: cultured PBMCs, sampled from culture after CMV antigen stimulation. These receptors were collected from a human donor in good health (CMV status not recorded). Some clones in this sample may be carry-over from other donors' samples.

This clonotype was detected once. The V call is TRBV19, the J call TRBJ1-1, with a weak D call TRBD1 (5 bases). V was shortened by 5 bases and J by 0 bases, with 16 bases between the two germline ends. The CDR3 is 16 residues long. Germline loops: CDR1 LNHDA, CDR2 SQIVND (reference sequence). The CDR3 is CASSGETGTLNTEAFF. CDR3 DNA sequence: TGTGCCAGTAGTGGGGAAACAGGAACTTTGAACACTGAAGCTTTCTTT.

This clonotype has just a few counts. CDR3 in DNA: TGTGCCAGCAGTTACCTGGCAGGGGGCGCGGGGTATGGCTACACCTTC. Translation: CASSYLAGGAGYGYTF. This sequence joins TRBV6-6 and TRBJ1-2; 8 bases are shared with TRBD1. The V gene's germline CDR1 is MNHNY and CDR2 SVGAGI (reference sequence). This CDR3 is 16 amino acids long. Trimming took 2 bases from V and 5 from J; bases not matched to a gene: 10.

The chain has TRBV28 and TRBJ1-1, with a weak D call TRBD1 (5 bases). Trimming pared 5 bases from V and 5 bases from J, leaving 9 bases between. The CDR3 spans 12 residues. Per germline, CDR1 MDHEN and CDR2 SYDVKM. In nucleotides, the CDR3 is TGTGCCAGCAGTCCAGGGTTTACTGAAGCTTTCTTT. Protein sequence: CASSPGFTEAFF.

The V call is TRBV7-8, the J call TRBJ1-2; TRBD1 aligns across 7 bases. This CDR3 is built from 13 residues. The V segment lost 5 bases and the J segment 8 bases; nucleotides outside the gene matches: 8. Germline V gene data show CDR1 as SGHVS and CDR2 as FQNEAQ. The CDR3 nucleotides are TGTGCCAGCAGCCCAGACAGGGTACGAGGCTACACCTTC. Encoded protein: CASSPDRVRGYTF. The full variable domain, in which reference TRBV7-8 and TRBJ1-2 provide the parts outside the CDR3, is GAGVSQSPRYKVAKRGQDVALRCDPISGHVSLFWYQQALGQGPEFLTYFQNEAQLDKSGLPSDRFFAERPEGSVSTLKIQRTQQEDSAVYLCASSPDRVRGYTFGSGTRLTVV.

The J gene is TRBJ1-3, the V gene TRBV7-4; D is uncertain. Trimming took 1 base from V and 0 from J, leaving 10 bases between them. CDR1 and CDR2 (germline): SGHVT, SQSDAQ. The CDR3 is 16 amino acids. The CDR3, as DNA: TGTGCCAGCAGCTTAGAACCAGCCCTCTCTGGAAACACCATATATTTT. Translating it yields CASSLEPALSGNTIYF.

The V gene is TRBV19, the J gene TRBJ2-3, with D hard to call. The CDR3 sequence is 12 residues long. V was pared by 5 bases and J by 5 bases, with 8 bases between. The V gene's germline CDR1 is LNHDA and CDR2 SQIVND (reference sequence). The CDR3 protein is CASSEFRDTQYF. The CDR3 DNA is TGTGCCAGTAGTGAGTTCAGAGATACGCAGTATTTT. The full variable domain, in which reference TRBV19 and TRBJ2-3 provide the parts outside the CDR3, is DGGITQSPKYLFRKEGQNVTLSCEQNLNHDAMYWYRQDPGQGLRLIYYSQIVNDFQKGDIAEGYSVSREKKESFPLTVTSAQKNPTAFYLCASSEFRDTQYFGPGTRLTVL.

The rearrangement links TRBV7-9 to TRBJ1-6, with 8 bases that match TRBD1. V lost 5 bases and J lost 5; bases outside the gene matches: 5. From germline, CDR1 is SEHNR and CDR2 FQNEAQ (reference sequence). This CDR3 spans 15 amino acids. CDR3 loop: CASSGRTGNNSPLHF. In nucleotides, the CDR3 is TGTGCCAGCAGCGGACGGACAGGGAATAATTCACCCCTCCACTTT. Together with reference TRBV7-9 and TRBJ1-6, the CDR3 gives the full variable domain: DTGVSQNPRHKITKRGQNVTFRCDPISEHNRLYWYRQTLGQGPEFLTYFQNEAQLEKSRLLSDRFSAERPKGSFSTLEIQRTEQGDSAMYLCASSGRTGNNSPLHFGNGTRLTVT.

The chain employs TRBV7-2 and TRBJ2-2, with D tentatively TRBD2 (5 bases). The CDR3 loop spans 15 amino acids. Trimming took off 5 bases at V and 3 bases at J, with 13 bases between the two ends. Germline assignment: CDR1 SGHTA and CDR2 FQGNSA. The CDR3 is CASSPSGLDTGELFF. The CDR3 DNA sequence: TGTGCCAGCAGCCCCTCGGGGTTGGACACCGGGGAGCTGTTTTTT.

This chain links TRBV28 with TRBJ1-6; the D gene is possibly TRBD1 (5 bases). V dropped 5 bases and J dropped 5 bases, with 19 bases sitting between them. CDR3 size: 17 residues. CDR1 and CDR2 (germline): MDHEN, SYDVKM. CDR3 DNA sequence: TGTGCCAGCAGTCACCGACCCCCCCGAGGGGATAATTCACCCCTCCACTTT. It is translated as CASSHRPPRGDNSPLHF. Together with reference TRBV28 and TRBJ1-6, the CDR3 gives the full variable domain: DVKVTQSSRYLVKRTGEKVFLECVQDMDHENMFWYRQDPGLGLRLIYFSYDVKMKEKGDIPEGYSVSREKKERFSLILESASTNQTSMYLCASSHRPPRGDNSPLHFGNGTRLTVT.

The J gene is TRBJ2-5, the V gene TRBV18, with D hard to call. The CDR3 has 15 residues. Germline V gives CDR1 KGHSH, CDR2 LQKENI. V shed 3 bases and J shed 4 bases, with 15 bases lying between them. The CDR3, as DNA: TGTGCCAGCTCACCGACCAGAGCGTCTTCAGAGACCCAGTACTTC. Translation gives CASSPTRASSETQYF. Drawing the rest from reference TRBV18 and TRBJ2-5, the complete variable domain is NAGVMQNPRHLVRRRGQEARLRCSPMKGHSHVYWYRQLPEEGLKFMVYLQKENIIDESGMPKERFSAEFPKEGPSILRIQQVVRGDSAAYFCASSPTRASSETQYFGPGTRLLVL.

This clonotype has only a few counts. The chain has TRBV12-3 or TRBV12-4 and TRBJ2-7; 15 bases line up with TRBD2. V shed 5 bases, J shed 8 bases, and the junction held 4 bases outside the gene matches. This CDR3 comprises 14 residues. CDR3 DNA sequence: TGTGCCAGCAGTCTTGGACTAGCGGGAGGGAAGCAGTACTTC. It translates to CASSLGLAGGKQYF.